A single sample is the source of the 17 T cell receptor beta chains below, sequenced in a study of long-term antiretroviral therapy in people with HIV. A v3.0 immunoSEQ assay was performed at survey level. Assay used: immunoSEQ multiplex PCR; TCRdb lists only in-frame clones, some missing. Among 9,500 to 11,000 clones listed, roughly three quarters were seen once. The sequencing used unsorted PBMCs, collected at the start of antiretroviral therapy, before treatment. Receptor source: a man aged 30 to 45 with HIV.

V gene TRBV5-4 combines with J gene TRBJ2-7, with 7 bases matching TRBD2. In germline, CDR1 is SGHNT, CDR2 YYREEE (reference sequence). J was trimmed by 2 bases and V by 2 bases; bases with no gene match: 1. The CDR3 has 13 residues. CDR3 residues: CASSFRGAYEQYF. The CDR3 bases are TGTGCCAGCAGCTTCCGGGGGGCCTACGAGCAGTACTTC.

The chain combines TRBV14 with TRBJ2-7, with 14 bases aligning to TRBD2. CDR1 is SGHDN, CDR2 FVKESK, per germline. CDR3 length equals 16 residues. V lost 4 bases and J lost 6; bases outside the gene matches: 8. The CDR3 coding sequence is TGTGCCAGCAGCCTGGGACTAGCGGGAGTCGGAGGCGAGCAGTACTTC. Translated, it gives CASSLGLAGVGGEQYF.

The V and J genes are TRBV7-8 and TRBJ2-5, with a tentative D call TRBD2 (6 bases). Trimming removed 5 bases at V and 2 bases at J, with 9 bases between. CDR1 is SGHVS and CDR2 is FQNEAQ in the germline V gene. The CDR3 is 13 amino acids. CDR3 amino acids: CASSRDLQETQYF. The CDR3 region has the DNA TGTGCCAGCAGCCGGGACTTGCAAGAGACCCAGTACTTC.

This sequence joins TRBV2 and TRBJ1-2; no clear D gene. V was cut by 3 bases and J by 0 bases, with 8 bases left in between. The CDR3 has 14 residues. Germline-derived CDR1 and CDR2 are SNHLY and FYNNEI. The CDR3 DNA is TGTGCCAGCAGTGACAGATCCACTAACTATGGCTACACCTTC. Its translation is CASSDRSTNYGYTF.

This clone was found once. The V and J genes are TRBV18 and TRBJ1-5; D gene uncertain. Germline V gene sequence: CDR1 KGHSH, CDR2 LQKENI. V was trimmed by 3 bases and J by 3 bases, leaving 9 bases between them. The CDR3 has 14 residues. CDR3 coding DNA: TGTGCCAGCTCACCCGACGGACCCAATCAGCCCCAGCATTTT. Its protein product is CASSPDGPNQPQHF.

This clone was picked up a small number of times. The chain couples TRBV18 to TRBJ1-3; perhaps TRBD1 as D (5 bases). The germline V gene encodes CDR1 KGHSH and CDR2 LQKENI. The germline V and J ends were trimmed by 0 bases and 4 bases, with 10 bases remaining between them. The CDR3 sequence is 15 residues long. The CDR3 DNA reads TGTGCCAGCTCACCACCGTCCAGGGCCGGAAACACCATATATTTT. Protein product: CASSPPSRAGNTIYF.

The rearrangement uses TRBV19 and TRBJ1-5, with D maybe TRBD1 (6 bases). This CDR3 is built from 14 residues. Looked up from germline, CDR1 is LNHDA and CDR2 is SQIVND (reference sequence). Deletions cut 6 bases from V and 7 bases from J, with 16 bases between. CDR3 nucleotides: TGTGCCAGTAGGCCCCAGGGGCTACGACAGCCCCAGCATTTT. It specifies CASRPQGLRQPQHF. Based on the CDR3 plus reference TRBV19 and TRBJ1-5, the full variable domain is DGGITQSPKYLFRKEGQNVTLSCEQNLNHDAMYWYRQDPGQGLRLIYYSQIVNDFQKGDIAEGYSVSREKKESFPLTVTSAQKNPTAFYLCASRPQGLRQPQHFGDGTRLSIL.

The V and J genes are TRBV19 and TRBJ1-1; 7 bases are a match to TRBD1. V dropped 3 bases and J dropped 1; count of bases not matched to a gene: 8. The germline V gene encodes CDR1 LNHDA and CDR2 SQIVND (reference sequence). The CDR3 spans 16 residues. CDR3 amino acids: CASSMDDRVGNTEAFF. The CDR3 bases are TGTGCCAGTAGTATGGACGACAGGGTTGGGAACACTGAAGCTTTCTTT.

The V and J genes are TRBV7-3 and TRBJ2-3; 8 bases are a match to TRBD2. This CDR3 has 16 amino acids. Germline V gene sequence: CDR1 SGHTA, CDR2 FQGTGA. With 2 bases clipped from V and 1 base from J, the junction kept 5 bases outside the gene matches. CDR3 sequence reads: CASSLSPGGGTDTQYF. The CDR3 DNA is TGTGCCAGCAGCTTATCCCCCGGGGGGGGCACAGATACGCAGTATTTT. The variable domain in full, with the rest retrieved from reference TRBV7-3 and TRBJ2-3, is GAGVSQTPSNKVTEKGKYVELRCDPISGHTALYWYRQSLGQGPEFLIYFQGTGAADDSGLPNDRFFAVRPEGSVSTLKIQRTERGDSAVYLCASSLSPGGGTDTQYFGPGTRLTVL.

The chain couples TRBV18 to TRBJ2-2; a weak D match, TRBD2 (5 bases). Germline loops: CDR1 KGHSH, CDR2 LQKENI. V was pared by 6 bases and J by 5 bases, with 10 bases between. The CDR3 is 13 residues long. The CDR3 sequence is CASSERGTGELFF. In nucleotides, the CDR3 is TGTGCCAGCTCGGAACGGGGAACCGGGGAGCTGTTTTTT.

The rearrangement uses TRBV2 and TRBJ1-3; D gene uncertain. V was trimmed by 0 bases and J by 0 bases, leaving 9 bases between them. CDR3 length equals 16 residues. Germline loops: CDR1 SNHLY, CDR2 FYNNEI. The CDR3 nucleotides read TGTGCCAGCAGTGAAGCGCGACTGAGCTCTGGAAACACCATATATTTT. The encoded protein is CASSEARLSSGNTIYF.

V and J are TRBV4-1 and TRBJ1-4; D is undetermined. Between the trimmed V and J ends, which lost 4 bases and 8 bases, there was a span of 11 bases. The V gene's germline CDR1 is MGHRA and CDR2 YSYEKL. The CDR3 length is 13 residues. CDR3 residues: CASSPLLFEKLFF. CDR3 in DNA: TGCGCCAGCAGCCCGCTATTATTCGAAAAACTGTTTTTT.

This clone was found once. This rearrangement joins TRBV6-1 to TRBJ2-2; 7 positions agree with TRBD2. The CDR3 spans 16 residues. With 4 bases clipped from V and 6 bases from J, the junction kept 11 bases outside the gene matches. Germline V lookup: CDR1 MNHNS, CDR2 SASEGT. CDR3 coding DNA: TGTGCCAGCAGTGCGTGGGGTCGGGCGGGGGCCGGGGAGCTGTTTTTT. It is translated as CASSAWGRAGAGELFF.

This rearrangement joins TRBV6-5 to TRBJ2-1, with D possibly being TRBD1 (6 bases). The CDR3 spans 13 residues. Trimming pared 6 bases from V and 12 bases from J, leaving 18 bases between. In germline, CDR1 is MNHEY, CDR2 SVGAGI. The CDR3 sequence is CASSPATGYRQFF. CDR3 nucleotide sequence: TGTGCCAGCAGCCCCGCAACAGGGTATAGGCAGTTCTTC.

V and J are TRBV7-9 and TRBJ2-1; TRBD1 agrees at 9 bases. V shed 5 bases and J 4 bases; nucleotides not matched to a gene: 9. Germline V gives CDR1 SEHNR, CDR2 FQNEAQ (reference sequence). This CDR3 is built from 16 residues. This CDR3 reads CASSPRTGVGYNEQFF. The CDR3, as DNA: TGTGCCAGCAGCCCACGGACAGGGGTAGGGTACAATGAGCAGTTCTTC.

This sequence joins TRBV27 and TRBJ1-4; D is unresolved. The CDR3 has 15 residues. CDR1 is MNHEY, CDR2 SMNVEV, per germline (reference sequence). V was cut by 2 bases and J by 3 bases, with 10 bases left in between. CDR3 DNA sequence: TGTGCCAGCAGTTTAAGGAGGCAGGCTAATGAAAAACTGTTTTTT. This encodes CASSLRRQANEKLFF. Full variable domain (remainder filled in from reference TRBV27 and TRBJ1-4): EAQVTQNPRYLITVTGKKLTVTCSQNMNHEYMSWYRQDPGLGLRQIYYSMNVEVTDKGDVPEGYKVSRKEKRNFPLILESPSPNQTSLYFCASSLRRQANEKLFFGSGTQLSVL.

This clone showed up just a few times. At one end the junction does not follow the germline gene, possibly because of a read error. This chain uses TRBV20-1 with TRBJ2-1; D perhaps matches TRBD2 (5 bases). Germline V gene lookup returns CDR1 DFQATT and CDR2 SNEGSKA (reference sequence). This CDR3 contains 11 residues. For the CDR3, the DNA is TGCAGTGCCCTACTAGAACCTAGCTCGGTCTTC. This sequence encodes CSALLEPSSVF.